These 21 T cell receptor beta chains came from one sample sequenced in a study of OX40 agonist ivuxolimab in advanced cancers. Profiling relied on immunoSEQ multiplex PCR, and the TCRdb table lists in-frame clones only, not all of them. There are around 140,000 clones in the sample; more than 85% occur only once, and 1% lies in the top ten. The sequences come from CD4+ or CD8+ T cells sorted from blood, collected in a trial of the OX40 agonist ivuxolimab. These receptors were collected from an adult with an advanced solid tumor such as melanoma, head and neck, liver or kidney cancer.

The chain links TRBV7-9 to TRBJ2-7, with unresolved D. Germline V gene data show CDR1 as SEHNR and CDR2 as FQNEAQ (reference sequence). Trimming removed 5 bases at V and 3 bases at J, with 5 bases between. The CDR3 contains 11 residues. CDR3 loop: CASSIHYEQYF. CDR3 DNA sequence: TGTGCCAGCAGCATTCACTACGAGCAGTACTTC.

This chain uses TRBV27 with TRBJ1-2; D might be TRBD1 (6 bases). In germline, CDR1 is MNHEY, CDR2 SMNVEV (reference sequence). The V gene lost 5 bases and the J gene lost 3 bases, with 16 bases spanning the gap. This CDR3 has 15 amino acids. This chain's CDR3 is CASSLQGREYYGYTF. CDR3 coding DNA: TGTGCCAGCAGTCTACAGGGTAGGGAGTACTATGGCTACACCTTC.

The chain is built from TRBV28 and TRBJ2-5; a weak D match, TRBD2 (5 bases). Deletions cut 2 bases from V and 4 bases from J, with 14 bases between. Germline values: CDR1 MDHEN, CDR2 SYDVKM. This CDR3 comprises 15 residues. In DNA form, the CDR3 reads TGTGCCAGCAGTTTAAAGCCCAGCACTAGAGAGACCCAGTACTTC. Amino acid sequence: CASSLKPSTRETQYF.

This clone was detected once. The gene calls are TRBV11-2 and TRBJ1-2; D unclear. The germline V and J ends were trimmed by 4 bases and 5 bases, with 11 bases remaining between them. Germline V gene lookup returns CDR1 SGHAT and CDR2 FQNNGV. CDR3 length: 13 amino acids. The CDR3 bases are TGTGCCAGCAGCTCTGGAAGGGAATATGGCTACACCTTC. Amino acids: CASSSGREYGYTF.

This chain links TRBV7-7 with TRBJ2-2; D gene uncertain. Germline lookup yields CDR1 SSHAT and CDR2 FNYEAQ (reference sequence). The V gene lost 2 bases and the J gene lost 3 bases, with 4 bases spanning the gap. This CDR3 is built from 13 residues. The CDR3 nucleotides read TGTGCCAGCAGCTTAAGGGACACCGGGGAGCTGTTTTTT. This gives the protein CASSLRDTGELFF.

This sequence joins TRBV7-3 and TRBJ1-1; D gene ambiguous. The CDR3 totals 14 residues. CDR1 and CDR2 from the germline V gene are SGHTA and FQGTGA. V shed 5 bases and J shed 1 base, with 11 bases lying between them. CDR3 loop: CASSPQPGNTEAFF. The CDR3 DNA is TGTGCCAGCAGCCCTCAGCCTGGGAACACTGAAGCTTTCTTT.

J is TRBJ1-1 and V is TRBV28; the D gene is possibly TRBD1 (5 bases). The germline V gene has CDR1 MDHEN and CDR2 SYDVKM. V gave up 6 bases and J gave up 0 bases, with 11 bases separating them. CDR3 length: 14 residues. DNA of the CDR3: TGTGCCAGCAGGGGACCTGTCTTGAACACTGAAGCTTTCTTT. It translates to CASRGPVLNTEAFF.

This chain connects TRBV9 to TRBJ2-3, with 10 bases that match TRBD2. Trimming took 2 bases from V and 0 from J; bases not matched to a gene: 3. The germline CDR1 and CDR2 sequences are SGDLS and YYNGEE. This CDR3 spans 16 amino acids. CDR3 protein: CASSVGTSESTDTQYF. CDR3 bases: TGTGCCAGCAGCGTCGGGACTAGCGAAAGCACAGATACGCAGTATTTT.

This chain joins TRBV28 and TRBJ1-3; a weak D match, TRBD1 (6 bases). The CDR3 length is 18 residues. Trimming removed 7 bases at V and 4 bases at J, with 26 bases between. In germline, CDR1 is MDHEN, CDR2 SYDVKM. CDR3 bases: TGTGCCAGCAACTCAATACAACTATACGGGACATTCGGAAACACCATATATTTT. This gives the protein CASNSIQLYGTFGNTIYF.

V is TRBV5-4 and J is TRBJ1-2, with 8 nucleotides matching TRBD1. V lost 4 bases to trimming and J lost 3 bases; unmatched junction nucleotides: 5. The CDR3 has 14 amino acids. Germline assignment: CDR1 SGHNT and CDR2 YYREEE (reference sequence). The CDR3 loop is CASSPPGQDYGYTF. CDR3 nucleotides: TGTGCCAGCAGCCCCCCGGGACAGGACTATGGCTACACCTTC.

The rearrangement uses TRBV5-1 and TRBJ1-2; 7 bases fit TRBD1. The germline gives CDR1 SGHRS, CDR2 YFSETQ. V was clipped by 3 bases and J by 5 bases; unmatched bases: 4. The CDR3 covers 13 residues. CDR3 coding DNA: TGCGCCAGCAGCTCGACAGGGCCGTATGGCTACACCTTC. Residues: CASSSTGPYGYTF.

The chain is built from TRBV7-2 and TRBJ2-1; D remains ambiguous. Between the trimmed V and J ends, which lost 4 bases and 4 bases, there was a span of 8 bases. Germline CDR1 reads SGHTA; CDR2 reads FQGNSA. The CDR3 is 13 amino acids. The CDR3 DNA is TGTGCCAGCAGCTCCGGCGCTTACAATGAGCAGTTCTTC. It encodes CASSSGAYNEQFF.

The chain is built from TRBV6-5 and TRBJ1-1, with no clear D. The CDR3 length is 12 residues. V was trimmed by 10 bases and J by 6 bases, leaving 15 bases between them. In germline, CDR1 is MNHEY, CDR2 SVGAGI. CDR3 sequence (DNA): TGTGCCATCAGCGCTACAGAGGCTGAAGCTTTCTTT. This encodes CAISATEAEAFF.

On this clone: Its ends do not fully match the called genes, so a read error is possible. V usage is TRBV2 and J usage is TRBJ2-5, with D possibly matching TRBD2 (6 bases). This CDR3 has 13 residues. The germline CDR1 and CDR2 sequences are SNHLY and FYNNEI. DNA for the CDR3: TGTGCCAGCAGTGAAGTCGCGGGGACCCCCGGGAACTTC. Translated: CASSEVAGTPGNF. The variable domain in full, with the rest retrieved from reference TRBV2 and TRBJ2-5, is EPEVTQTPSHQVTQMGQEVILRCVPISNHLYFYWYRQILGQKVEFLVSFYNNEISEKSEIFDDQFSVERPDGSNFTLKIRSTKLEDSAMYFCASSEVAGTPGNFGPGTRLLVL.

This chain uses TRBV10-3 with TRBJ1-5, with D possibly being TRBD1 (5 bases). This CDR3 is built from 15 residues. The V and J ends lost 4 bases and 4 bases respectively, with 14 bases between them. CDR1 ENHRY and CDR2 SYGVKD come from the germline V gene. The CDR3 protein is CAISVGGVGNQPQHF. Written as DNA, the CDR3 is TGTGCCATCAGTGTTGGAGGGGTCGGGAATCAGCCCCAGCATTTT.

J is TRBJ2-7 and V is TRBV7-3; no firm D call. The CDR3 is 14 amino acids. CDR1 SGHTA and CDR2 FQGTGA come from the germline V gene. The V and J ends lost 5 bases and 3 bases respectively, with 14 bases between them. CDR3 loop: CASSLRPPGYEQYF. The CDR3 coding sequence is TGTGCCAGCAGCCTCCGGCCGCCGGGCTACGAGCAGTACTTC.

The chain couples TRBV2 to TRBJ2-2, with D tentatively TRBD1 (6 bases). Trimming stripped 2 bases from V and 6 bases from J, with 10 bases between. This CDR3 region has 14 residues. Per germline, CDR1 SNHLY and CDR2 FYNNEI. The CDR3 protein is CASSEIRGSGELFF. The CDR3 DNA is TGTGCCAGCAGTGAAATAAGGGGGTCCGGGGAGCTGTTTTTT.

The rearrangement joins TRBV9 to TRBJ2-5; TRBD2 matches 7 bases. V shed 0 bases and J 0 bases; nucleotides not matched to a gene: 2. Germline CDR1 and CDR2: SGDLS and YYNGEE. The CDR3 contains 15 residues. The CDR3 coding sequence is TGTGCCAGCAGCGTAGGACTAGCCAACCAAGAGACCCAGTACTTC. It is translated as CASSVGLANQETQYF.

The chain uses TRBV7-9 and TRBJ1-4; D is perhaps TRBD1 (5 bases). The V end was cut by 5 bases, the J end by 4 bases, with 14 bases between. CDR1 is SEHNR and CDR2 is FQNEAQ in the germline V gene (reference sequence). The CDR3 covers 15 residues. CDR3: CASSPQGNFNEKLFF. The CDR3 nucleotides are TGTGCCAGCAGCCCTCAGGGTAACTTTAATGAAAAACTGTTTTTT. Together with reference TRBV7-9 and TRBJ1-4, the CDR3 gives the full variable domain: DTGVSQNPRHKITKRGQNVTFRCDPISEHNRLYWYRQTLGQGPEFLTYFQNEAQLEKSRLLSDRFSAERPKGSFSTLEIQRTEQGDSAMYLCASSPQGNFNEKLFFGSGTQLSVL.

This chain uses TRBV11-2 with TRBJ2-7; D may be TRBD1 (5 bases). Germline loops: CDR1 SGHAT, CDR2 FQNNGV. V was cut by 4 bases and J by 3 bases, with 28 bases left in between. The CDR3 totals 19 residues. CDR3 protein: CASSSFLHPSRQSFYEQYF. The CDR3 region has the DNA TGTGCCAGCAGCTCCTTCCTCCATCCGTCGAGACAGTCATTCTACGAGCAGTACTTC.

J is TRBJ1-1 and V is TRBV14; D call uncertain. The CDR3 has 13 amino acids. CDR1 and CDR2 from the germline V gene are SGHDN and FVKESK. V lost 5 bases to trimming and J lost 1 base, with 8 bases between them. This chain's CDR3 is CASSTQPNTEAFF. The CDR3 DNA reads as TGTGCCAGCAGCACCCAGCCGAACACTGAAGCTTTCTTT.